The rows below give T cell receptor beta chains drawn from one sample of a study of blood T cell repertoires in COVID-19. Sequencing used immunoSEQ multiplex PCR; TCRdb keeps in-frame clones, though not all of them. The table lists 40,000 to 60,000 clones, more than 65% of them singletons. The sample taken for sequencing was peripheral blood. Source of these receptors: a human donor in a cohort sampled during active COVID-19. Each CDR3 is given with its conserved first and last residue. A D gene is named only where the DNA matches it firmly. The size field is filled for only some rows; it gives once, few, many or a size class.

v_gene,d_gene,abundance,j_gene,CDR3nt,CDR3aa
TRBV5-4,TRBD2,NA,TRBJ2-2,TGTGCCAGCAGCTTGAGGGCGGGAGGGAACACCGGGGAGCTGTTTTTT,CASSLRAGGNTGELFF
TRBV27,TRBD1,NA,TRBJ2-5,TGTGCCAGCAGGTCGGACAGGGCGGTCATGGAGACCCAGTACTTC,CASRSDRAVMETQYF
TRBV19,NA,NA,TRBJ1-1,TGTGCCAGTAGCTTCGGGGAGGGGACTGAAGCTTTCTTT,CASSFGEGTEAFF
TRBV4-2,TRBD1,NA,TRBJ1-1,TGTGCCAGCAGCCAAGAAGTAGCAGGGGGTACTGAAGCTTTCTTT,CASSQEVAGGTEAFF
TRBV5-1,NA,NA,TRBJ2-1,TGCGCCAGCAGCTTTACAGGGACGGCCTACAATGAGCAGTTCTTC,CASSFTGTAYNEQFF
TRBV9,TRBD2,NA,TRBJ2-7,TGTGCCAGCAGCGTCAGTAGCGGGAGACAGGACGAGCAGTACTTC,CASSVSSGRQDEQYF
TRBV2,NA,NA,TRBJ2-4,TGTGCCAGCAGTGGACAAGCCAAAAACATTCAGTACTTC,CASSGQAKNIQYF
TRBV28,TRBD1,few,TRBJ1-5,TGTGCCAGCAACAACAGGGGGCTAAGCAATCAGCCCCAGCATTTT,CASNNRGLSNQPQHF
TRBV9,NA,NA,TRBJ1-2,TGTGCCAGCAGCGTAGCTCCGGACAATGGCTACACCTTC,CASSVAPDNGYTF
TRBV19,TRBD1,NA,TRBJ2-7,TGTGCCAGTAGTAAGGTGACAGGGGGCGTAGGATACGAGCAGTACTTC,CASSKVTGGVGYEQYF
TRBV6-4,TRBD1,NA,TRBJ1-5,TGTGCCAGCCCTGCCCTATTACAGGGGACACGAATCTATAGCAATCAGCCCCAGCATTTT,CASPALLQGTRIYSNQPQHF
TRBV19,NA,NA,TRBJ1-1,TGTGCCAGTAGTATAGGCGGATATCAGGGGAGGGGCACTGAAGCTTTCTTT,CASSIGGYQGRGTEAFF
TRBV12-3/TRBV12-4,NA,NA,TRBJ2-5,TGTGCCAGCAGTTACAGGGTCGGAGAGACCCAGTACTTC,CASSYRVGETQYF
TRBV18,TRBD1,NA,TRBJ1-1,TGTGCCAGCTCACCGTCGGGACAGGGGGCAACTTTCTTT,CASSPSGQGATFF
TRBV15,TRBD1,NA,TRBJ2-7,TGTGCCACCAGCAGAGATACAGGGGGGACCTACGAGCAGTACTTC,CATSRDTGGTYEQYF
TRBV5-1,TRBD2,few,TRBJ2-5,TGCGCCAGCAGCTCTTGGACTAGCGTTGAAGAGACCCAGTACTTC,CASSSWTSVEETQYF
TRBV5-8,NA,NA,TRBJ2-5,TGTGCCTGCGGCCGATACCAAGAGACCCAGTACTTC,CACGRYQETQYF
TRBV2,TRBD1,NA,TRBJ2-4,TGTGCCAGCAGCTCGACAGGGACCAAAAACATTCAGTACTTC,CASSSTGTKNIQYF
TRBV4-3,TRBD2,NA,TRBJ2-3,TGCGCCAGCAGCCAAAACCTAGCGGGAGGGGTAGATACGCAGTATTTT,CASSQNLAGGVDTQYF
TRBV7-2,TRBD1,few,TRBJ2-1,TGTGCCAGCAGCTGGACAGGGGGCTTCGATGAGCAGTTCTTC,CASSWTGGFDEQFF
TRBV9,NA,NA,TRBJ1-5,TGTGCCAGCAGCGTAGCCGGGGGGCCTCAGCCCCAGCATTTT,CASSVAGGPQPQHF
TRBV30,TRBD2,NA,TRBJ2-1,TGTGCCTGGAGGCTAGCGGGAACGGAGTTCTTC,CAWRLAGTEFF
TRBV30,NA,NA,TRBJ1-2,TGTGCCTATCGTTGGGGCCTAGAGGCCTATGGCTACACCTTC,CAYRWGLEAYGYTF
TRBV4-3,TRBD2,few,TRBJ2-1,TGCGCCAGCAGCCAAGATCAAACTAGCGGGGCAAAGTTCTTC,CASSQDQTSGAKFF
TRBV4-1,NA,NA,TRBJ2-7,TGCGCCAGCAGCCATCTCCTAGCGTACGAGCAGTACTTC,CASSHLLAYEQYF
TRBV24-1,TRBD1,NA,TRBJ2-2,TGTGCCACCAGCCGACAGGGTTCGAACACCGGGGAGCTGTTTTTT,CATSRQGSNTGELFF
TRBV18,TRBD1,NA,TRBJ2-1,TGTGCCAGCTCACCCAGCAGCAGGGGGCACCCCGGGAGAGAGGTGGATGAGCAGTTCTTC,CASSPSSRGHPGREVDEQFF
TRBV6-5,NA,NA,TRBJ1-6,TGTGCCAGCAGTTACGCAGGGCGCCCGGATTCACCCCTCCACTTT,CASSYAGRPDSPLHF
TRBV5-8,NA,NA,TRBJ1-2,TGTGCCAGCAGCTTCGACGGGGGAAGGAGCTATGGCTACACCTTC,CASSFDGGRSYGYTF
TRBV27,NA,NA,TRBJ2-5,TGTGCCAGCAGTCCCAGACAGAGAGAGACCCAGTACTTC,CASSPRQRETQYF
TRBV7-2,NA,NA,TRBJ1-3,TGTGCCAGCAGCTCGAGCTCTGGAAACACCATATATTTT,CASSSSSGNTIYF
TRBV2,TRBD1,few,TRBJ1-2,TGTGCCAGCAGTGGGGACAGGGGGAAGAGTGGCTACACCTTC,CASSGDRGKSGYTF
TRBV15,TRBD1,NA,TRBJ1-4,TGTGCCACCAGCGACGACAGGGTGAATGAAAAACTGTTTTTT,CATSDDRVNEKLFF
TRBV5-8,NA,once,TRBJ2-3,TGTGCCAGCAGCTTGTTAGGGGGCACAGATACGCAGTATTTT,CASSLLGGTDTQYF
TRBV6-5,TRBD1,once,TRBJ1-2,TGTGCCAGCAGTTACTCTCTTACAGGGGTTTATGGCTACACCTTC,CASSYSLTGVYGYTF
TRBV11-2,NA,NA,TRBJ2-7,TGTGCCAGCAGCTTAGAGCAGGGATCCTCCTACGAGCAGTACTTC,CASSLEQGSSYEQYF
TRBV5-1,NA,NA,TRBJ2-5,TGCGCCAGCAGCCAAAGAGGGGGAGAGACCCAGTACTTC,CASSQRGGETQYF
TRBV4-3,NA,NA,TRBJ2-7,TGCGCCAGCAGCCAAAGAACTTCATCCTACGAGCAGTACTTC,CASSQRTSSYEQYF
TRBV4-3,TRBD1,NA,TRBJ1-1,TGCGCCAGCAGCCAAGATACCCCCCCCAGGGACAGGGGCTTGAACACTGAAGCTTTCTTT,CASSQDTPPRDRGLNTEAFF
TRBV5-8,NA,once,TRBJ1-5,TGTGCCAGCAGCTTGGGAACGGGGTTTAGCAATCAGCCCCAGCATTTT,CASSLGTGFSNQPQHF
TRBV10-1,NA,NA,TRBJ2-7,TGCGCCAGCAGTGAGAGGACGGAGGGCGAGCAGTACTTC,CASSERTEGEQYF
TRBV19,TRBD1,few,TRBJ2-3,TGTGCCAGTAGTGCAAGACGCGGGACAGGGAGCACAGATACGCAGTATTTT,CASSARRGTGSTDTQYF
TRBV27,TRBD1,NA,TRBJ1-5,TGTGCCAGCAGATCCACGGACAGGGGGCGTAATCAGCCCCAGCATTTT,CASRSTDRGRNQPQHF
TRBV21-1,NA,NA,TRBJ2-4,TGTGCCAGCAGCAAAAGGAGTGACAAAAACATTCAGTACTTC,CASSKRSDKNIQYF
TRBV5-4,TRBD2,NA,TRBJ2-1,TGTGCCAGCAGCCCCGGGACTAGCGGATACAATGAGCAGTTCTTC,CASSPGTSGYNEQFF
TRBV7-2,TRBD2,NA,TRBJ2-7,TGTGCCAGCAGCTTAGGGTCCGGGAGGGCCTACGAGCAGTACTTC,CASSLGSGRAYEQYF
TRBV11-2,TRBD2,NA,TRBJ2-7,TGTGCCAGCAGCTCATGGACTAGCGGGGAGTACGAGCAGTACTTC,CASSSWTSGEYEQYF
TRBV27,NA,NA,TRBJ2-4,TGTGCCAGCAGTTTGGGCAGCAAAAACATTCAGTACTTC,CASSLGSKNIQYF
TRBV19,TRBD1,NA,TRBJ1-3,TGTGCCAGTAGCGGACAGGGGGAATCTGGAAACACCATATATTTT,CASSGQGESGNTIYF
TRBV12-5,TRBD1,NA,TRBJ1-1,TGTGCTAGTGGTTTGGGGACAGGCCTCTCTGAAGCTTTCTTT,CASGLGTGLSEAFF
TRBV5-1,TRBD2,NA,TRBJ2-3,TGCGCCAGCAGCCTGACTAGCGGGAGCACAGATACGCAGTATTTT,CASSLTSGSTDTQYF
TRBV20-1,NA,NA,TRBJ1-5,TGCAGTGCTAGTCCAGGGGTGGGTCAGCCCCAGCATTTT,CSASPGVGQPQHF
TRBV28,TRBD2,NA,TRBJ2-7,TGTGCCAGCAGTTCCGTAGCGGGAGGGAGCTCCTACGAGCAGTACTTC,CASSSVAGGSSYEQYF